This T cell receptor (beta chain) was sequenced for a study of vaccination effects on CD4 cells after COVID-19. Study-wide results and caveats: Clones that were induced by infection or by vaccine showed marked contraction late after vaccination.

Peptide-pool stimulation followed by sequencing identified expanded antigen-specific CD4+ clonotypes in the ViraFEST assay. Culture lasted approximately 10 days before CD4+ T cell isolation. Previously uninfected by SARS-CoV-2, the vaccine recipients also showed negative nucleocapsid antibodies. This clone appeared a single time. The antigen is undetermined. The CDR3 is made up of 11 amino acids. The V gene lost 5 bases and the J gene lost 5 bases, with 6 bases spanning the gap. The germline V gene encodes CDR1 MDHEN and CDR2 SYDVKM. The assay was immunoSEQ multiplex PCR, and TCRdb's table has in-frame clones only and misses some. The sample carries tens of thousands of clones, approximately 76% recorded once.

The TCR was taken from a human donor who received a COVID-19 vaccine. Here the sequenced sample was CD4+ T cells from PBMCs cultured with HCoV-NL63 spike peptides, taken before COVID-19 vaccination. The chain employs TRBV28 and TRBJ1-2, with unresolved D. The CDR3 here is CASSRTYGYTF. The CDR3 DNA is TGTGCCAGCAGTCGTACATATGGCTACACCTTC.